Following are 28 T cell receptor beta chains from one sample sequenced in a study of human T cells and chemical hapten exposure. The time point here: pre-sensitization, week 0. Specified treatment: therapeutic diphenylcyclopropenone sensitization with weekly scalp DPC. TCRdb processed the RACE reads anew with MiXCR; each CDR3 protein has one entry. The sample shows about 350,000 distinct CDR3 sequences, 5.5% of them seen only once. The material was whole blood, obtained in connection with sensitization to the hapten diphenylcyclopropenone (DPC). These receptors originate from a woman aged 18-29 years with alopecia areata. Some clones in this sample may be carry-over from other donors' samples.

This clonotype was found many times. V is TRBV21-1 and J is TRBJ1-5; TRBD1 is the table's D call and was not checked against the DNA. TRBV21-1 is a pseudogene segment. This CDR3 region has 17 residues. The CDR3 sequence: CASTEPGQGFCNQPQHF. The CDR3 DNA reads as TGTGCCAGCACCGAACCTGGACAGGGCTTTTGTAATCAGCCCCAGCATTTT.

V and J are TRBV14 and TRBJ1-4; unclear D gene. Germline CDR1 SGHDN, CDR2 FVKESK. Trimming left V 5 bases short and J 2 bases short, with 18 bases between. The CDR3 totals 17 residues. The CDR3 DNA sequence: TGTGCCAGCAGCTTTCGAGGCCACACGGGCACTAATGAAAAACTGTTTTTT. As protein: CASSFRGHTGTNEKLFF.

This clonotype was found a few times. The chain employs TRBV7-2 and TRBJ1-3, with D tentatively TRBD1 (5 bases). The V end was cut by 6 bases, the J end by 12 bases, with 15 bases between. Germline V lookup: CDR1 SGHTA, CDR2 FQGNSA. CDR3 length equals 12 residues. CDR3 sequence reads: CASRGRQANIYF. The CDR3 region has the DNA TGTGCCAGCAGGGGACGGCAGGCCAACATATATTTT.

This clonotype was picked up a small number of times. The J gene is TRBJ1-4, the V gene TRBV27; D uncertain. This CDR3 contains 14 residues. Trimming took 2 bases from V and 6 from J, leaving 10 bases between them. The germline CDR1 and CDR2 sequences are MNHEY and SMNVEV (reference sequence). This CDR3 reads CASSLVAGYEKLFF. CDR3 DNA: TGTGCCAGCAGTTTAGTCGCGGGGTATGAAAAACTGTTTTTT.

This clonotype was detected many times. The chain employs TRBV4-3 and TRBJ2-1; 7 nucleotides align to TRBD2. CDR1 is LGHNA and CDR2 is YSLEER in the germline V gene. V was clipped by 4 bases and J by 15 bases; unmatched bases: 21. CDR3 size: 16 residues. This CDR3 reads CASSLCPLLAVGRGFF. For the CDR3, the DNA is TGCGCCAGCAGCCTCTGTCCCCTTCTAGCGGTGGGGCGTGGGTTCTTC.

On this clonotype: Given a much more abundant clone one base away, this may be a read error. This chain links TRBV5-1 with TRBJ1-1; D is undetermined. V gave up 7 bases and J gave up 3 bases, with 13 bases separating them. Per germline, CDR1 SGHRS and CDR2 YFSETQ. This CDR3 is 13 amino acids long. DNA of the CDR3: TGCGCCAGCGGCAGCGTGATGTACACTGAAGCTTTCTTT. This encodes CASGSVMYTEAFF.

This clonotype was observed a few times. This rearrangement joins TRBV2 to TRBJ2-6; D ambiguous. Germline V CDR1 and CDR2: SNHLY, FYNNEI. The CDR3 runs to 15 residues. The V and J ends lost 3 bases and 2 bases respectively, with 8 bases between them. The CDR3 nucleotides are TGTGCCAGCAGTGAGCCAGGTGCTGGGGCCAACGTCCTGACTTTC. Its translation: CASSEPGAGANVLTF.

This clonotype appeared a few times. This chain joins TRBV3-1 and TRBJ2-3; possibly TRBD2 for D (6 bases). With 1 base removed from V and 4 bases from J, the gap between germline ends came to 15 bases. The CDR3 has 16 amino acids. Germline V CDR1 and CDR2: LGHDT, YNNKEL (reference sequence). The CDR3 nucleotides read TGTGCCAGCAGCCAAGGGCCGGGACTTAATTCAGATACGCAGTATTTT. This gives the protein CASSQGPGLNSDTQYF.

The CDR3 here is CASRFEENYGYTF. In DNA, the CDR3 is TGTGCCAGCAGGTTCGAGGAAAACTATGGCTACACCTTC. This chain connects TRBV12-3 or TRBV12-4 to TRBJ1-2, with D uncertain. The V and J ends lost 6 bases and 2 bases respectively, with 10 bases between them. The CDR3 runs to 13 residues.

This clonotype was counted between two and nine times. This chain uses TRBV9 with TRBJ2-7; D may be TRBD1 (5 bases). Germline CDR1 is SGDLS and CDR2 is YYNGEE. The CDR3 is 14 amino acids. V lost 4 bases and J 2 bases, leaving 13 bases between the germline ends. The DNA of the CDR3 is TGTGCCAGCAGCCCAACTGACAGTACCTACGAGCAGTACTTC. Protein: CASSPTDSTYEQYF.

This clonotype was counted ten times or more. The rearrangement uses TRBV12-3 or TRBV12-4 and TRBJ1-4, with D possibly matching TRBD1 (5 bases). The CDR3 is 13 residues long. V was shortened by 8 bases and J by 8 bases, with 15 bases between the two germline ends. The CDR3 here is CASQRGGEEKLFF. The DNA of the CDR3 is TGTGCCAGCCAGCGGGGGGGGGAGGAAAAACTGTTTTTT.

This chain uses TRBV25-1 with TRBJ2-2; perhaps D is TRBD1 or TRBD2 (5 bases each). Trimming shortened V by 3 bases and J by 1 base, and 9 bases separated the two germline ends. There are 15 residues in the CDR3. Germline V gene data show CDR1 as MGHDK and CDR2 as SYGVNS. The CDR3 protein is CASSDRDLNTGELFF. CDR3 sequence (DNA): TGTGCCAGCAGTGACAGGGACCTGAACACCGGGGAGCTGTTTTTT. Combining the CDR3 with reference TRBV25-1 and TRBJ2-2 gives the whole variable domain EADIYQTPRYLVIGTGKKITLECSQTMGHDKMYWYQQDPGMELHLIHYSYGVNSTEKGDLSSESTVSRIRTEHFPLTLESARPSHTSQYLCASSDRDLNTGELFFGEGSRLTVL.

The chain employs TRBV12-3 or TRBV12-4 and TRBJ2-3, with 8 bases aligning to TRBD1. The CDR3 totals 14 residues. The V segment lost 5 bases and the J segment 4 bases; nucleotides outside the gene matches: 5. CDR3 nucleotide sequence: TGTGCCAGCAGTCGTCAGGGGGCCGCAGATACGCAGTATTTT. This sequence encodes CASSRQGAADTQYF.

This clonotype showed up many times. The chain is built from TRBV7-2 and TRBJ1-2; D may be TRBD1 (5 bases). Trimming removed 6 bases from V and 8 bases from J, with 19 bases in between. Per germline, CDR1 SGHTA and CDR2 FQGNSA. This CDR3 comprises 14 residues. The CDR3 reads CASRGPVGRSGYTF. CDR3 coding DNA: TGTGCCAGCAGGGGACCCGTCGGTAGGTCCGGCTACACCTTC.

V usage is TRBV20-1 and J usage is TRBJ2-3, with unresolved D. The CDR3 loop spans 16 amino acids. With 6 bases removed from V and 1 base from J, the gap between germline ends came to 20 bases. The germline gives CDR1 DFQATT, CDR2 SNEGSKA (reference sequence). CDR3: CSASPPTQVGTDTQYF. CDR3 bases: TGCAGTGCCTCACCCCCGACCCAGGTGGGCACAGATACGCAGTATTTT.

This rearrangement joins TRBV25-1 to TRBJ2-1; 9 bases fit TRBD2. CDR1 MGHDK and CDR2 SYGVNS come from the germline V gene. J was trimmed by 6 bases and V by 2 bases; bases with no gene match: 5. The CDR3 contains 15 residues. The CDR3 sequence is CASSEGGGARNEQFF. The CDR3 DNA reads TGTGCCAGCAGTGAAGGCGGGGGGGCACGCAATGAGCAGTTCTTC.

This clonotype appeared many times. The chain combines TRBV7-3 with TRBJ2-1; D perhaps matches TRBD2 (6 bases). Trimming cost V 0 bases and J 11 bases, with 17 bases left between them. The germline V gene encodes CDR1 SGHTA and CDR2 FQGTGA. The length of the CDR3 is 15 residues. CDR3 in amino acids: CASSLTSSGGAKQFF. CDR3 DNA: TGTGCCAGCAGCTTAACTTCTTCGGGCGGGGCGAAGCAGTTCTTC.

This clonotype was picked up a small number of times. The rearrangement joins TRBV24-1 to TRBJ1-4; D is possibly TRBD1 (5 bases). The ends were cut back, 9 bases at V and 10 bases at J, with 11 bases in the middle. The V gene's germline CDR1 is KGHDR and CDR2 SFDVKD. The CDR3 sequence is 11 residues long. Here the CDR3 DNA reads TGTGCCACCTCCTGGGACGGAAAACTGTTTTTT. Translating it yields CATSWDGKLFF.

This clonotype was counted ten times or more. This rearrangement joins TRBV7-9 to TRBJ1-5; D remains ambiguous. The germline V gene encodes CDR1 SEHNR and CDR2 FQNEAQ (reference sequence). Trimming shortened V by 3 bases and J by 3 bases, and 9 bases separated the two germline ends. This CDR3 comprises 14 residues. CDR3 DNA sequence: TGTGCCAGCAGCTTCCCGGCAGACAATCAGCCCCAGCATTTT. Encoded protein: CASSFPADNQPQHF.

The CDR3 loop is CASSPQENTGELFF. The DNA for the CDR3 is TGTGCCAGCAGTCCTCAGGAGAACACCGGGGAGCTGTTTTTT. J is TRBJ2-2 and V is TRBV27, with unresolved D. This CDR3 is built from 14 residues. V lost 5 bases and J lost 1, with 8 bases in between. Germline lookup yields CDR1 MNHEY and CDR2 SMNVEV (reference sequence).

Many counts were recorded for this clonotype. This chain connects TRBV2 to TRBJ1-5; 9 positions match TRBD1. The V gene's germline CDR1 is SNHLY and CDR2 FYNNEI. Trimming cost V 5 bases and J 1 base; bases outside gene matches: 12. The CDR3 sequence is 18 residues long. The CDR3 region has the DNA TGTGCCAGCAGTCTAAATCCGGGACAGGGCCAAAGCAATCAGCCCCAGCATTTT. This translates into CASSLNPGQGQSNQPQHF.

The rearrangement uses TRBV29-1 and TRBJ2-7; D is unclear. The CDR3 is 11 residues long. Between the trimmed V and J ends, which lost 3 bases and 3 bases, there was a span of 6 bases. Germline V lookup: CDR1 SQVTM, CDR2 ANQGSEA. CDR3 nucleotide sequence: TGCAGCGTTGATATAGACTACGAGCAGTACTTC. This encodes CSVDIDYEQYF.

This clonotype was seen a handful of times. This chain links TRBV28 with TRBJ1-4, with D unclear. Trimming removed 3 bases from V and 1 base from J, with 6 bases in between. This CDR3 contains 14 residues. The germline V gene encodes CDR1 MDHEN and CDR2 SYDVKM. The CDR3 is CASSFFRTNEKLFF. Here the CDR3 DNA reads TGTGCCAGCAGTTTTTTCCGAACTAATGAAAAACTGTTTTTT.

This clonotype was detected a few times. The chain employs TRBV5-1 and TRBJ2-5, with 10 nucleotides matching TRBD2. J gave up 0 bases and V 5 bases, and 1 base lay outside the gene matches. Germline V gives CDR1 SGHRS, CDR2 YFSETQ. There are 14 residues in the CDR3. The CDR3 DNA reads TGCGCCAGCAGACTAGCGGGGAACCAAGAGACCCAGTACTTC. Protein: CASRLAGNQETQYF. The whole variable domain, filled in from reference TRBV5-1 and TRBJ2-5, reads KAGVTQTPRYLIKTRGQQVTLSCSPISGHRSVSWYQQTPGQGLQFLFEYFSETQRNKGNFPGRFSGRQFSNSRSEMNVSTLELGDSALYLCASRLAGNQETQYFGPGTRLLVL.

This rearrangement joins TRBV14 to TRBJ2-7; 10 bases are a match to TRBD2. J gave up 6 bases and V 4 bases, and 6 bases lay outside the gene matches. This CDR3 comprises 14 residues. CDR1 SGHDN and CDR2 FVKESK come from the germline V gene. In DNA form, the CDR3 reads TGTGCCAGCAGCCTAGCGGGGGGCCATCGCGAGCAGTACTTC. Its translation is CASSLAGGHREQYF.

This clonotype was observed a few times. This chain uses TRBV2 with TRBJ2-3, with 9 bases aligning to TRBD2. Germline assignment: CDR1 SNHLY and CDR2 FYNNEI. The V segment lost 4 bases and the J segment 2 bases; nucleotides outside the gene matches: 19. The CDR3 length is 20 residues. The CDR3 here is CASSVNPRSGGTLYTDTQYF. The CDR3 DNA follows: TGTGCCAGCAGTGTCAACCCACGCAGCGGGGGGACCCTATACACAGATACGCAGTATTTT.

The table lists this clonotype with many counts. This sequence joins TRBV4-1 and TRBJ1-5; 7 bases align to TRBD1. Per germline, CDR1 MGHRA and CDR2 YSYEKL. This CDR3 comprises 14 residues. The trim removed 1 base at V and 8 bases at J, leaving 5 bases unmatched. CDR3 in amino acids: CASSQVRQGEPQHF. DNA of the CDR3: TGCGCCAGCAGCCAAGTGAGACAGGGCGAGCCCCAGCATTTT.

This chain joins TRBV3-1 and TRBJ1-3, with D hard to call. The CDR3 totals 15 residues. Germline values: CDR1 LGHDT, CDR2 YNNKEL (reference sequence). V was cut by 1 base and J by 0 bases, with 7 bases left in between. As DNA, the CDR3 is TGTGCCAGCAGCCAAGTGCCTCTCTCTGGAAACACCATATATTTT. Its translation is CASSQVPLSGNTIYF.